The sequence of this TCR beta chain was determined in a study of regulatory T cells in long-lasting Graves disease. Findings and caveats of the study: Accuracy could have been hurt by small sample size.

Arm-PCR of CDR3 regions and iRepertoire HTBI primers were the basis on which TCR beta libraries were built. One entry per CDR3 protein results from TCRdb running MiXCR on the multiplex PCR reads. This sample yields about 540,000 distinct CDR3 sequences, of which roughly 13% are seen a single time; 8.5% to 10% belongs to the top ten. Time point described: newly diagnosed GD, antithyroid drugs for less than 3 months. The TCR library was prepared using RNA isolated from PBMCs. This clonotype came up a few times. Its antigen is unidentified. The CDR3 extends over 15 amino acids. Unmatched junction bases numbered 10, after V lost 3 bases and J lost 6 bases. Germline V gives CDR1 DFQATT, CDR2 SNEGSKA (reference sequence). These data were likewise used in another study, on T cells in Graves' hyperthyroidism and ophthalmopathy. In that study: Clinical symptoms, serum thyroxine and TRAb, thyroid ultrasound and orbital computed tomography were used for the diagnoses. Stable hyperthyroidism and ophthalmopathy were separated using 13 V-J signatures.

The starting material was peripheral blood mononuclear cells (PBMCs), obtained at new diagnosis, from a patient treated with antithyroid drugs. The chain links TRBV20-1 to TRBJ2-2, with 7 bases that match TRBD2. The origin of this receptor is a man aged 30 to 39 with Graves disease. The CDR3 sequence: CSASPYRGRAGELFF. CDR3 nucleotide sequence: TGCAGTGCTAGCCCCTACCGGGGGAGGGCCGGGGAGCTGTTTTTT.